This T cell receptor beta chain was found in a study of cytomegalovirus exposure and HLA in healthy donors. Study as a whole: Earlier, 117 million unique TCR beta sequences were recovered from around 190 million T cells by an analysis.

Vbeta (60) and Jbeta (13) primers were used in the PCR. This table comes from immunoSEQ multiplex PCR, and its TCRdb copy is limited to in-frame clones, with some not included. The sample contains about 140,000 clones, 79% of which appear only once. Though nominally healthy at sampling, donors likely had unrecorded immune exposures. Unmatched junction bases numbered 2, after V lost 1 base and J lost 4 bases. The CDR3 covers 15 residues. Germline values: CDR1 MNHEY, CDR2 SMNVEV (reference sequence). The sequencing input was PBMCs. The J gene is TRBJ1-5, the V gene TRBV27; 9 bases map to TRBD1. This receptor was obtained from a man aged 40-50 years in good health and CMV-seropositive. CDR3 nucleotide sequence: TGTGCCAGCAGTTTATATGGACAGGGGAATCAGCCCCAGCATTTT. Its protein product is CASSLYGQGNQPQHF.